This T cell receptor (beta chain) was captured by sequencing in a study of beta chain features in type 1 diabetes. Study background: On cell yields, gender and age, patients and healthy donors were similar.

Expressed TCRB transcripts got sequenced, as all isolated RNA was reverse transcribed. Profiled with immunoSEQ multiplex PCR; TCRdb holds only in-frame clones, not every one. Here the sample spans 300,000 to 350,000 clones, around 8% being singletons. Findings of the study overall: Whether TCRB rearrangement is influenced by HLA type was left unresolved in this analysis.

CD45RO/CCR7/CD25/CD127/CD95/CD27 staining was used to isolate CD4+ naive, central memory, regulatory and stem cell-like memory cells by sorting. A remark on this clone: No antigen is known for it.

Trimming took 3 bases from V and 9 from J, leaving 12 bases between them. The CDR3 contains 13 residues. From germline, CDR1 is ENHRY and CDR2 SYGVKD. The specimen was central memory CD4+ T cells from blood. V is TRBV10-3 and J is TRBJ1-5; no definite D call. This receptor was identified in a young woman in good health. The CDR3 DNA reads TGTGCCATCAGTGATCTGGACGATCGGCCCCAGCATTTT. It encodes CAISDLDDRPQHF.